Listed here are 23 T cell receptor beta chains from one sample, sequenced in a study of neurological immune-mediated disorders. MiXCR, applied by TCRdb to the 5' RACE reads, yields one record per CDR3 protein. This sample has some 37,000 distinct CDR3 sequences, with more than 3% found just once. The time point: longitudinal time-point 1 (baseline). The sample comprised PBMCs. These receptors were obtained from a woman aged 55-69 years with multiple sclerosis.

This clonotype appeared many times. The rearrangement links TRBV20-1 to TRBJ2-1; 7 bases agree with TRBD2. Per germline, CDR1 DFQATT and CDR2 SNEGSKA (reference sequence). The V gene end was trimmed by 1 base and the J gene end by 13 bases; junction bases not matched to a gene: 7. The CDR3 runs to 12 residues. The CDR3 protein is CSARGGLMFQFF. CDR3 DNA: TGCAGTGCTAGAGGGGGACTAATGTTTCAGTTCTTC.

This clonotype has a count of ten or more. The chain is built from TRBV29-1 and TRBJ2-7; 10 bases are shared with TRBD1. V lost 7 bases, J lost 1 base, and 4 bases stayed unmatched. CDR1 and CDR2 from the germline V gene are SQVTM and ANQGSEA. The CDR3 contains 13 residues. Here the CDR3 DNA reads TGCAGCGGACGACAGGGGGCATCCTACGAGCAGTACTTC. This gives the protein CSGRQGASYEQYF.

This clonotype was observed many times. The rearrangement uses TRBV20-1 and TRBJ2-2; TRBD1 matches 7 bases. Germline V gene sequence: CDR1 DFQATT, CDR2 SNEGSKA (reference sequence). Trimming at V came to 6 bases and at J to 5 bases, leaving 9 bases not matched to a gene. The CDR3 is made up of 14 amino acids. The CDR3 bases are TGCAGTGCGACGACAGGGAGAGGGACCGGGGAGCTGTTTTTT. This codes for CSATTGRGTGELFF.

The table lists this clonotype with many counts. The chain combines TRBV29-1 with TRBJ1-1; D is perhaps TRBD1 (5 bases). The CDR3 runs to 15 residues. Trimming pared 7 bases from V and 1 base from J, leaving 19 bases between. Per the germline V gene, CDR1 is SQVTM and CDR2 is ANQGSEA. The DNA for the CDR3 is TGCAGCGCGCGCCAATCGGGACGGACGAACACTGAAGCTTTCTTT. Its protein product is CSARQSGRTNTEAFF.

A few counts support this clonotype. The rearrangement uses TRBV7-8 and TRBJ2-7, with D perhaps given as TRBD1 or TRBD2 (5 bases each). The germline V gene has CDR1 SGHVS and CDR2 FQNEAQ. This CDR3 is built from 13 residues. Deletions cut 4 bases from V and 4 bases from J, with 11 bases between. The CDR3 region has the DNA TGTGCCAGCAGCTCCAGGGACGTTTACGAGCAGTACTTC. It translates to CASSSRDVYEQYF.

This clonotype was counted ten times or more. The DNA for the CDR3 is TGCGCCAGCAGCTTTCTAAAAAGCACAGATACGCAGTATTTT. Its protein is CASSFLKSTDTQYF. The rearrangement joins TRBV5-1 to TRBJ2-3; no definite D call. The CDR3 totals 14 residues. V shed 2 bases and J shed 0 bases, with 7 bases lying between them. CDR1 and CDR2 (germline): SGHRS, YFSETQ. Drawing the rest from reference TRBV5-1 and TRBJ2-3, the complete variable domain is KAGVTQTPRYLIKTRGQQVTLSCSPISGHRSVSWYQQTPGQGLQFLFEYFSETQRNKGNFPGRFSGRQFSNSRSEMNVSTLELGDSALYLCASSFLKSTDTQYFGPGTRLTVL.

In this sample, this clonotype turned up many times. V gene TRBV20-1 combines with J gene TRBJ2-2; D may be TRBD2 (5 bases). Trimming removed 6 bases at V and 5 bases at J, with 13 bases between. The CDR3 spans 13 residues. The germline gives CDR1 DFQATT, CDR2 SNEGSKA (reference sequence). The CDR3 DNA reads TGCAGTGCCAAAATAAGGGAGACCGGGGAGCTGTTTTTT. This sequence encodes CSAKIRETGELFF.

Comments on this clonotype: This may arise from a read error, as a much more abundant clone is one base away. V usage is TRBV20-1 and J usage is TRBJ1-2; D remains ambiguous. The V end was cut by 6 bases, the J end by 0 bases, with 20 bases between. The V gene's germline CDR1 is DFQATT and CDR2 SNEGSKA (reference sequence). This CDR3 is 16 amino acids long. This CDR3 is CSARRWDSKANYGYTF. The CDR3 DNA is TGCAGTGCCCGGAGGTGGGATTCAAAAGCTAACTATGGCTACACCTTC.

This clonotype was picked up many times. The V and J genes are TRBV18 and TRBJ1-2; D remains ambiguous. CDR1 and CDR2 from the germline V gene are KGHSH and LQKENI. The CDR3 runs to 12 residues. V lost 1 base and J 4 bases, leaving 4 bases between the germline ends. As DNA, the CDR3 is TGTGCCAGCTCACCACAGGGCTATGGCTACACCTTC. Protein product: CASSPQGYGYTF.

There are many counts of this clonotype. The chain uses TRBV20-1 and TRBJ1-2; possible D gene TRBD1, 6 bases. This CDR3 spans 13 amino acids. Germline lookup yields CDR1 DFQATT and CDR2 SNEGSKA (reference sequence). V gave up 6 bases and J gave up 9 bases, with 20 bases separating them. CDR3 sequence: CSAADQGKVRYTF. The CDR3 bases are TGCAGTGCGGCCGATCAGGGGAAAGTGCGCTACACCTTC.

This clonotype was observed many times. CDR3 amino acids: CAWSASYEQYF. The CDR3, as DNA: TGTGCCTGGAGCGCCTCCTACGAGCAGTACTTC. The chain carries TRBV30 and TRBJ2-7, with D hard to call. This CDR3 is 11 amino acids long. Germline V gene lookup returns CDR1 GTSNPN and CDR2 SVGIG (reference sequence). V lost 3 bases and J 0 bases, leaving 3 bases between the germline ends.

This clonotype qualifies as medium-sized. V gene TRBV3-1 combines with J gene TRBJ2-3; D possibly matches TRBD1 or TRBD2 (5 bases each). Trimming took 6 bases from V and 5 from J, leaving 12 bases between them. The CDR3 loop spans 13 amino acids. The germline gives CDR1 LGHDT, CDR2 YNNKEL (reference sequence). The CDR3 nucleotides are TGTGCCAGCAGACTCGAGGGGATAGATACGCAGTATTTT. This translates into CASRLEGIDTQYF.

At least ten counts were recorded for this clonotype. V is TRBV14 and J is TRBJ2-3; unclear D gene. This CDR3 spans 14 amino acids. The germline V and J ends were trimmed by 1 base and 2 bases, with 7 bases remaining between them. Germline CDR1 and CDR2: SGHDN and FVKESK. The chain's CDR3 is CASSQGRHTDTQYF. CDR3 DNA: TGTGCCAGCAGCCAAGGCAGGCACACAGATACGCAGTATTTT.

V usage is TRBV21-1 and J usage is TRBJ2-5; no check of the table's D call, TRBD1, against the DNA was made. TRBV21-1 is assigned pseudogene status. The CDR3 loop spans 16 amino acids. In nucleotides, the CDR3 is TGTGCCAACAGCAAAGATCCCGGGGTAACCTGGGAGACCCAGTACTTC. This translates into CANSKDPGVTWETQYF.

This clonotype has a count of ten or more. The chain combines TRBV5-1 with TRBJ2-7, with 9 bases matching TRBD1. V shed 4 bases and J 7 bases; nucleotides not matched to a gene: 18. CDR1 is SGHRS, CDR2 YFSETQ, per germline. CDR3 length: 17 residues. In DNA, the CDR3 is TGCGCCAGCAGCCCGGGGTACCGGGACAGGGATCGTGAAGAGCAGTACTTC. Translated: CASSPGYRDRDREEQYF.

The sample holds many counts of this clonotype. The chain uses TRBV6-5 and TRBJ2-7; TRBD1 might be the D (8 bases). Trimming pared 4 bases from V and 3 bases from J, leaving 13 bases between. The germline CDR1 and CDR2 sequences are MNHEY and SVGAGI. This CDR3 is built from 14 residues. The CDR3 sequence is CASSSQGGYYEQYF. The DNA of the CDR3 is TGTGCCAGCAGTTCACAGGGGGGGTACTACGAGCAGTACTTC.

The sample holds many counts of this clonotype. The chain joins TRBV20-1 to TRBJ1-2; 8 bases align to TRBD1. CDR3 length: 14 residues. The germline V gene encodes CDR1 DFQATT and CDR2 SNEGSKA (reference sequence). V gave up 0 bases and J gave up 7 bases; unmatched junction bases: 7. CDR3 region: CSARDWDRLGGYTF. CDR3 coding DNA: TGCAGTGCTAGAGACTGGGACAGGCTGGGTGGCTACACCTTC.

The table lists this clonotype with many counts. Just one base apart from a much larger clone, this may be a read error. The rearrangement uses TRBV5-1 and TRBJ2-3, with unresolved D. The ends were cut back, 8 bases at V and 0 bases at J, with 13 bases in the middle. There are 14 residues in the CDR3. Germline CDR1 is SGHRS and CDR2 is YFSETQ. CDR3 amino acids: CASSKRTSTDTQYF. CDR3 DNA: TGCGCCAGTTCGAAACGAACTAGCACAGATACGCAGTATTTT. Filled out from reference TRBV5-1 and TRBJ2-3, the complete variable domain reads KAGVTQTPRYLIKTRGQQVTLSCSPISGHRSVSWYQQTPGQGLQFLFEYFSETQRNKGNFPGRFSGRQFSNSRSEMNVSTLELGDSALYLCASSKRTSTDTQYFGPGTRLTVL.

This clonotype was picked up many times. The chain recombines TRBV20-1 with TRBJ1-1, with D maybe TRBD1 (5 bases). V lost 2 bases and J 10 bases, leaving 20 bases between the germline ends. The CDR3 extends over 14 amino acids. Germline V gene data show CDR1 as DFQATT and CDR2 as SNEGSKA (reference sequence). CDR3 coding DNA: TGCAGTGCTAGACTTGGGGGGATGGCGGGTCGAGCTTTCTTT. Its translation is CSARLGGMAGRAFF.

This clonotype occurred many times. CDR3 bases: TGCGCCAGCAGCTTGGCCCTGCAGACAGGAAGGGCCTACGAGCAGTACTTC. Its translation: CASSLALQTGRAYEQYF. The chain joins TRBV5-1 to TRBJ2-7; tentatively, D is TRBD1 (6 bases). With 0 bases removed from V and 2 bases from J, the gap between germline ends came to 18 bases. The CDR3 covers 17 residues. Per germline, CDR1 SGHRS and CDR2 YFSETQ.

This clonotype was seen at least ten times. The chain combines TRBV4-2 with TRBJ2-7; TRBD2 aligns across 9 bases. CDR3 length: 14 amino acids. Per the germline V gene, CDR1 is LGHNA and CDR2 is YNFKEQ. V lost 4 bases, J lost 5 bases, and 6 bases stayed unmatched. The DNA for the CDR3 is TGTGCCAGCAGCCGATACGAGCGGGGGGACGAGCAGTACTTC. Translation: CASSRYERGDEQYF.

In its sample, this clonotype was seen many times. The chain recombines TRBV7-9 with TRBJ2-1; D unclear. The ends were cut back, 10 bases at V and 15 bases at J, with 19 bases in the middle. The germline CDR1 and CDR2 sequences are SEHNR and FQNEAQ (reference sequence). This CDR3 has 11 residues. CDR3 DNA: TGTGCCATCGAGGCACCGAGCACTGGGTTCTTC. Encoded protein: CAIEAPSTGFF. The variable domain in full, completed from reference TRBV7-9 and TRBJ2-1, reads DTGVSQNPRHKITKRGQNVTFRCDPISEHNRLYWYRQTLGQGPEFLTYFQNEAQLEKSRLLSDRFSAERPKGSFSTLEIQRTEQGDSAMYLCAIEAPSTGFFGPGTRLTVL.

This clonotype was recorded at least ten times. This chain joins TRBV15 and TRBJ1-4, with 8 positions matching TRBD1. The germline gives CDR1 LNHNV, CDR2 YYDKDF (reference sequence). The CDR3 runs 15 residues. J was trimmed by 4 bases and V by 7 bases; bases with no gene match: 8. The CDR3 DNA follows: TGTGCCACCACCTGGGGGGACAGGATTAATGAAAAACTGTTTTTT. Translating it yields CATTWGDRINEKLFF.